The T cell receptor beta chain described here comes from a study of T cells in Graves' hyperthyroidism and ophthalmopathy. The study, taken as a whole, reports: A model using 13 V-J features told ophthalmopathy apart from stable hyperthyroidism.

A patient was excluded if there was uncontrolled infection, other autoimmune disease, pregnancy or lactation. Trimming stripped 2 bases from V and 6 bases from J, with 11 bases between. There are 13 residues in the CDR3. CDR1 and CDR2 from the germline V gene are LNHNV and YYDKDF (reference sequence). Using RNA transcripts as the source, TCR beta CDR3 regions were amplified. Primed by the HTBI set, a first-round RT-PCR was run on the TCR CDR3. TCRdb called the multiplex PCR reads again in MiXCR, with one record for every CDR3 protein. The table includes fewer than 700,000 distinct CDR3 sequences, 17% detected once. This clonotype appeared many times. Its antigen remains unknown.

The sequence was collected from a woman aged 18-29 years with Graves' ophthalmopathy. The sequenced sample consisted of blood. V usage is TRBV15 and J usage is TRBJ2-7; a weak D match, TRBD1 (6 bases). CDR3 protein: CATSRYRDGEQYF. The CDR3 DNA reads as TGTGCCACCAGCAGATACAGGGATGGCGAGCAGTACTTC.